A selection of T cell receptor beta chains follows, all from one sample in a study of blood T cell repertoires in COVID-19. The data were produced by immunoSEQ multiplex PCR, yet TCRdb's version contains in-frame clones alone and is incomplete. The repertoire holds some 48,000 clones, with around 85% as singletons. Sequencing was performed on peripheral blood. The receptors come from a middle-aged man with acute or convalescent COVID-19. Each CDR3 is given with its conserved first and last residue. The order of the fields is J gene, V gene, CDR3 protein.

J gene: TRBJ1-5; V gene: TRBV12-3/TRBV12-4; CDR3 protein: CASSPSLEPQHF
J gene: TRBJ2-2; V gene: TRBV2; CDR3 protein: CASNPSVYTGELFF
J gene: TRBJ2-7; V gene: TRBV29-1; CDR3 protein: CSARQGSNEQYF
J gene: TRBJ2-3; V gene: TRBV19; CDR3 protein: CASSSQAGALTDTQYF
J gene: TRBJ1-4; V gene: TRBV6-1; CDR3 protein: CASSEGEGAGEKLFF
J gene: TRBJ2-5; V gene: TRBV29-1; CDR3 protein: CSVADRGGSQETQYF
J gene: TRBJ2-7; V gene: TRBV2; CDR3 protein: CAILAGVYEQYF
J gene: TRBJ2-7; V gene: TRBV6-6; CDR3 protein: CASSSIAGNIYEQYF
J gene: TRBJ1-3; V gene: TRBV28; CDR3 protein: CASSLALFSGNTIYF
J gene: TRBJ2-6; V gene: TRBV6-6; CDR3 protein: CASSRNGQVSGANVLTF
J gene: TRBJ2-2; V gene: TRBV10-2; CDR3 protein: CASSPQREIGELFF
J gene: TRBJ1-3; V gene: TRBV27; CDR3 protein: CASSLSPGGSGNTIYF
J gene: TRBJ2-7; V gene: TRBV5-5; CDR3 protein: CASSDGQGAYEQYF
J gene: TRBJ2-7; V gene: TRBV6-6; CDR3 protein: CATKGFSYEQYF
J gene: TRBJ1-1; V gene: TRBV9; CDR3 protein: CASSSPGGTEAFF
J gene: TRBJ2-3; V gene: TRBV7-3; CDR3 protein: CASSSFGEGADTQYF
J gene: TRBJ1-3; V gene: TRBV18; CDR3 protein: CASSPQGSDTIYF